These T cell receptor beta chains were read from a single sample in a study of blood T cell repertoires in COVID-19. Sequencing was performed with immunoSEQ multiplex PCR; in TCRdb, only in-frame clones are kept and a portion is missing. The table lists roughly 150,000 clones, nearly 85% of them singletons, with approximately 45% in the top ten. Sequencing was carried out using peripheral blood. These receptors were taken from a human donor in a cohort sampled during active COVID-19. The CDR3 runs from the conserved cysteine through the conserved F or W. The D gene is left open where the match is weak. For some rows the clone size is stated as once, few or many, or as a class when expanded; others skip it.

D	size	J	V	CDR3	DNA
NA	NA	TRBJ1-1	TRBV6-2/TRBV6-3	CASSYSPGSEAFF	TGTGCCAGCAGTTACTCCCCGGGGAGTGAAGCTTTCTTT
TRBD2	NA	TRBJ2-1	TRBV5-5	CASSLDGTSGNEQFF	TGTGCCAGCAGCCTCGACGGGACTAGCGGAAATGAGCAGTTCTTC
TRBD1	NA	TRBJ1-2	TRBV18	CASSAPGQVNYGYTF	TGTGCCAGCTCGGCACCGGGACAGGTTAACTATGGCTACACCTTC
NA	NA	TRBJ2-2	TRBV6-5	CASTGYTGELFF	TGTGCCAGCACCGGGTACACCGGGGAGCTGTTTTTT
TRBD1	NA	TRBJ2-1	TRBV3-1/TRBV3-2	CASSPGVTGKYEQFF	TGTGCCAGCAGCCCAGGGGTGACAGGGAAATATGAGCAGTTCTTC
TRBD1	NA	TRBJ1-2	TRBV13	CASSFPGQGNSGGYTF	TGTGCCAGCAGCTTCCCCGGACAGGGGAATTCTGGTGGCTACACCTTC
TRBD1	NA	TRBJ1-1	TRBV4-1	CASSQPGQGRNTEAFF	TGCGCCAGCAGCCAACCAGGACAGGGTCGGAACACTGAAGCTTTCTTT
NA	NA	TRBJ1-2	TRBV12-3/TRBV12-4	CASSPGYSYGYTF	TGTGCCAGCAGCCCAGGGTACAGCTATGGCTACACCTTC
NA	NA	TRBJ2-2	TRBV6-4	CASSADSGAGELFF	TGTGCCAGCAGTGCGGATTCGGGGGCCGGGGAGCTGTTTTTT
NA	few	TRBJ2-2	TRBV25-1	CASSLRGGNTGELFF	TGTGCCAGCAGTTTGAGGGGGGGCAACACCGGGGAGCTGTTTTTT
NA	NA	TRBJ2-1	TRBV2	CASNSYNEQFF	TGTGCCAGCAACTCTTACAATGAGCAGTTCTTC
NA	NA	TRBJ1-1	TRBV12-3/TRBV12-4	CASNRVEKTEAFF	TGTGCCAGCAACAGGGTAGAGAAAACTGAAGCTTTCTTT
NA	once	TRBJ2-3	TRBV3-1/TRBV3-2	CASSAGQGFTDTQYF	TGTGCCAGCAGCGCAGGCCAGGGGTTCACAGATACGCAGTATTTT
NA	NA	TRBJ1-3	TRBV4-3	CASSQGYKIAGTSGNTIYF	TGCGCCAGCAGCCAAGGATATAAAATCGCGGGAACCTCTGGAAACACCATATATTTT
TRBD1	NA	TRBJ2-5	TRBV19	CASSTMTGGFQETQYF	TGTGCCAGTAGTACAATGACAGGGGGTTTCCAAGAGACCCAGTACTTC
TRBD1	NA	TRBJ1-6	TRBV6-2/TRBV6-3	CASSYSWRDRNNSPLHF	TGTGCCAGCAGTTACTCATGGCGGGACAGGAATAATTCACCCCTCCACTTT
NA	once	TRBJ1-2	TRBV9	CASSVAAGYGYTF	TGTGCCAGCAGCGTAGCTGCGGGGTATGGCTACACCTTC
TRBD2	NA	TRBJ2-2	TRBV5-1	CASSLVTSANTGELFF	TGCGCCAGCAGCTTGGTGACTAGCGCGAACACCGGGGAGCTGTTTTTT
NA	NA	TRBJ2-1	TRBV2	CASSVDSYNEQFF	TGTGCCAGCAGCGTCGACAGTTACAATGAGCAGTTCTTC
NA	NA	TRBJ2-7	TRBV3-1/TRBV3-2	CASSQPEGAPSDEQYF	TGTGCCAGCAGCCAACCAGAAGGGGCCCCTTCTGACGAGCAGTACTTC
TRBD2	NA	TRBJ2-7	TRBV7-2	CASSSRRGGPYEQYF	TGTGCCAGCAGCTCGCGGCGGGGGGGTCCCTACGAGCAGTACTTC
TRBD1	NA	TRBJ2-7	TRBV6-5	CAVAKGDRASYEQYF	TGTGCCGTTGCAAAGGGGGACAGGGCGTCCTACGAGCAGTACTTC
NA	few	TRBJ1-1	TRBV7-2	CASSFGRNTEAFF	TGTGCCAGCAGCTTTGGCAGAAACACTGAAGCTTTCTTT
NA	NA	TRBJ2-3	TRBV11-2	CASSPLTFSTDTQYF	TGTGCCAGCAGCCCACTCACTTTTAGCACAGATACGCAGTATTTT
NA	NA	TRBJ2-1	TRBV18	CASSPTSQGGNEQFF	TGTGCCAGCTCACCAACTTCGCAGGGCGGCAATGAGCAGTTCTTC
TRBD1	NA	TRBJ2-2	TRBV5-4	CASSLRTGANTGELFF	TGTGCCAGCAGCTTAAGGACAGGGGCGAACACCGGGGAGCTGTTTTTT
NA	NA	TRBJ2-7	TRBV7-8	CASSTIRGYEQYF	TGTGCCAGCAGCACAATACGGGGCTACGAGCAGTACTTC
NA	NA	TRBJ1-3	TRBV28	CASSLTGSGNTIYF	TGTGCCAGCAGTTTAACGGGCTCTGGAAACACCATATATTTT
TRBD2	NA	TRBJ2-1	TRBV9	CASSVENSAGGYNEQFF	TGTGCCAGCAGCGTAGAGAACTCGGCGGGGGGGTACAATGAGCAGTTCTTC
NA	NA	TRBJ1-2	TRBV12-3/TRBV12-4	CASSFTDLYGYTF	TGTGCCAGCAGTTTTACAGACCTCTATGGCTACACCTTC